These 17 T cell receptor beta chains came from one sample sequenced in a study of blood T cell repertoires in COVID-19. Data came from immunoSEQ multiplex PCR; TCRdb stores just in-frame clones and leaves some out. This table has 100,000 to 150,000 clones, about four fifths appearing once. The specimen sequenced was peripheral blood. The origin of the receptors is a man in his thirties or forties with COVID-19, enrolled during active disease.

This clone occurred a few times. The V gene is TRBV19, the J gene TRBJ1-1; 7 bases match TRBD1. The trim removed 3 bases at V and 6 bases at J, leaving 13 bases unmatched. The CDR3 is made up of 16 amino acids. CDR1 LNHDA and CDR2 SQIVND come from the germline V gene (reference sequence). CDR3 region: CASSMSPRTGLSEAFF. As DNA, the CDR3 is TGTGCCAGTAGTATGTCCCCACGGACAGGTCTCTCTGAAGCTTTCTTT.

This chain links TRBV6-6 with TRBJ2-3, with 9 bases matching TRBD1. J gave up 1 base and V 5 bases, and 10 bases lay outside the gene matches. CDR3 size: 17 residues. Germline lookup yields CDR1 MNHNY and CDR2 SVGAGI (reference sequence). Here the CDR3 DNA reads TGTGCCAGCAGTCTACGGACAGGGGCTGTGGGCACAGATACGCAGTATTTT. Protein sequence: CASSLRTGAVGTDTQYF.

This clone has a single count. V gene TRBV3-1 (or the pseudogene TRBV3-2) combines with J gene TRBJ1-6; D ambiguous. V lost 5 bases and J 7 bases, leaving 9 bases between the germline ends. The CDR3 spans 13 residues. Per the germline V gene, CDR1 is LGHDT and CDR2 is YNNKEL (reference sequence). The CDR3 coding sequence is TGTGCCAGCAGCGAAACGAGCAATTCACCCCTCCACTTT. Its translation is CASSETSNSPLHF.

In DNA form, the CDR3 reads TGTGCCTGGAGTAGCACCTACAATGAGCAGTTCTTC. Amino acid sequence: CAWSSTYNEQFF. The chain employs TRBV30 and TRBJ2-1; D uncertain. This CDR3 is 12 amino acids long. Trimming shortened V by 2 bases and J by 2 bases, and 4 bases separated the two germline ends. CDR1 GTSNPN and CDR2 SVGIG come from the germline V gene (reference sequence).

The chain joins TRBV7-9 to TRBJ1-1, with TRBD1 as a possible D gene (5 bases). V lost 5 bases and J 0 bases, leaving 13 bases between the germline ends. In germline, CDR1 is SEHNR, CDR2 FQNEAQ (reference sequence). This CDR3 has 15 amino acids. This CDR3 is CASSGYRSLNTEAFF. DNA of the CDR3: TGTGCCAGCAGCGGTTACAGGAGTTTGAACACTGAAGCTTTCTTT.

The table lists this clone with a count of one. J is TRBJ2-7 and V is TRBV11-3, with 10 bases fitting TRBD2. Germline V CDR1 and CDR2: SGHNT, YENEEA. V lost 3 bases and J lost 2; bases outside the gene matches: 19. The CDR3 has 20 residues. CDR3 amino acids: CASSFPGRHSSGGFPYEQYF. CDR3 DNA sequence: TGTGCCAGCAGCTTTCCGGGAAGGCACTCTAGCGGGGGTTTCCCCTACGAGCAGTACTTC.

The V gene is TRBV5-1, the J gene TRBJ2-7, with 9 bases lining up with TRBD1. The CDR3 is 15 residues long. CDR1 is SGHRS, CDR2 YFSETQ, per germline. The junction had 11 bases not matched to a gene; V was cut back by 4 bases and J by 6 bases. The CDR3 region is CASSPVGTGRSEQYF. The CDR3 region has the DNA TGCGCCAGCAGCCCGGTTGGGACAGGGAGGTCCGAGCAGTACTTC.

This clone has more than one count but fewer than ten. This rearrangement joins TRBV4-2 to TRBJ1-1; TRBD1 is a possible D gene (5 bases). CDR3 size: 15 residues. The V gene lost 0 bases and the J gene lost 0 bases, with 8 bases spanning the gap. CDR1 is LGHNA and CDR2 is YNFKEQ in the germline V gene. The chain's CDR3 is CASSQDGALNTEAFF. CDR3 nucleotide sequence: TGTGCCAGCAGCCAAGATGGGGCCTTGAACACTGAAGCTTTCTTT.

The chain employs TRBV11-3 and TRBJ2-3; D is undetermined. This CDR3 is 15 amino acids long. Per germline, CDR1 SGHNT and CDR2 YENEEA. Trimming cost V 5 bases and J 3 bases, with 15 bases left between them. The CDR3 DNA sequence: TGTGCCAGCAGCCCGACTCTTTCTGGAACAGATACGCAGTATTTT. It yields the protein CASSPTLSGTDTQYF.

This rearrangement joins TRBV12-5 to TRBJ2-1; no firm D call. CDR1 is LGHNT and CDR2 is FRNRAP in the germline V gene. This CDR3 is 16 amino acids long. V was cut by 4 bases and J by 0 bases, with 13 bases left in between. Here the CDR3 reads CASGSDTPHSYNEQFF. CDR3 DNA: TGTGCTAGTGGTTCTGATACACCCCACTCCTACAATGAGCAGTTCTTC.

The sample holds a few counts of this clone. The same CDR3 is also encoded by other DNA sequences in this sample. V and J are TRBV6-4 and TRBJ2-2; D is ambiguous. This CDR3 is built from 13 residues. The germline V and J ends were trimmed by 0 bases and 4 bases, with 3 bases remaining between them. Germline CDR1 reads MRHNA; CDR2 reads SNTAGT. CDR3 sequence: CASSDSSTGELFF. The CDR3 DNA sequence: TGTGCCAGCAGTGACTCGAGCACCGGGGAGCTGTTTTTT.

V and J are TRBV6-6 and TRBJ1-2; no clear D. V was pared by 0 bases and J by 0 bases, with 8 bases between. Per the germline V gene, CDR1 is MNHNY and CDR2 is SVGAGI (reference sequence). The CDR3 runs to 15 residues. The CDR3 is CASSYSTETNYGYTF. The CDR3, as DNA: TGTGCCAGCAGTTACTCCACAGAGACTAACTATGGCTACACCTTC.

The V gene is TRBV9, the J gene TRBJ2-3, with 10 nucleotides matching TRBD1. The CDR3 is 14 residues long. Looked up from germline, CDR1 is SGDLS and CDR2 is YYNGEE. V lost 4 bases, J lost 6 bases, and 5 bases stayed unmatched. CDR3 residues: CASSTGTGVDTQYF. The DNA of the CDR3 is TGTGCCAGCAGCACAGGGACAGGGGTGGATACGCAGTATTTT.

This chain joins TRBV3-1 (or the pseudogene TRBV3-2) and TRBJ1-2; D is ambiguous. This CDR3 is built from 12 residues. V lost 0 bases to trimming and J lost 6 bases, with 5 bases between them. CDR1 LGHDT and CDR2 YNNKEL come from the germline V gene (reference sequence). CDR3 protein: CASSQEGDGYTF. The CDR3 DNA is TGTGCCAGCAGCCAAGAGGGCGATGGCTACACCTTC.

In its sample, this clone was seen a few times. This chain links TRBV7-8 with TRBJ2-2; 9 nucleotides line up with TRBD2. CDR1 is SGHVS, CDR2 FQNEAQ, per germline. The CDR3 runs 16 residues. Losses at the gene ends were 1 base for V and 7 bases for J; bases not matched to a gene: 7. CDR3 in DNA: TGTGCCAGCAGCTTAGTTCTGCGGGGGGGGTACGGGGAGCTGTTTTTT. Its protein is CASSLVLRGGYGELFF.

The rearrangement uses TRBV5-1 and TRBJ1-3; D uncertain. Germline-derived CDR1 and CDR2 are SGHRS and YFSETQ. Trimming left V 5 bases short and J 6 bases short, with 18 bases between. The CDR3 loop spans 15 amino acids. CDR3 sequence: CASRLGIGLANTIYF. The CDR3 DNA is TGCGCCAGCAGACTTGGAATTGGGCTCGCAAACACCATATATTTT.

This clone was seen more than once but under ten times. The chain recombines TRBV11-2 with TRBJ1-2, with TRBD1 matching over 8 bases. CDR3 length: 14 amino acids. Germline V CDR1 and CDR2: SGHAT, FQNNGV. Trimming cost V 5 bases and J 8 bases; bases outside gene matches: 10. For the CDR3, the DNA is TGTGCCAGCAGCGATCATCAGGGGGCAGGAGGCTACACCTTC. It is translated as CASSDHQGAGGYTF. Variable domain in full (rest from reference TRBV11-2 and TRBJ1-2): EAGVAQSPRYKIIEKRQSVAFWCNPISGHATLYWYQQILGQGPKLLIQFQNNGVVDDSQLPKDRFSAERLKGVDSTLKIQPAKLEDSAVYLCASSDHQGAGGYTFGSGTRLTVV.